This is a list of T cell receptor beta chains from one sample in a study of graft-versus-host responses after intestinal transplantation. The table came from immunoSEQ multiplex PCR; TCRdb's copy has only in-frame clones and leaves some out. This table holds about 18,000 clones, approximately 80% found once. The specimen comprised PBMCs, sampled 14 days after transplant. The origin of the receptors is a human patient who received an intestinal transplant, so some T cells may come from the graft donor. CDR3s include the opening cysteine and the closing phenylalanine or tryptophan. The D gene is left open where the match is weak. Rows give clone size only sometimes, using once, few, many, or a class for an expanded clone.

j_gene: TRBJ2-2; abundance: .; v_gene: TRBV7-2; d_gene: .; CDR3nt: TGTGCCAGCAGCTTAGCCGGCTCCTTGAGCACCGGGGAGCTGTTTTTT; CDR3aa: CASSLAGSLSTGELFF
j_gene: TRBJ1-2; abundance: .; v_gene: TRBV6-1; d_gene: .; CDR3nt: TGTGCCAGCAGTGAAGGGGTACCTACCGGCTACACCTTC; CDR3aa: CASSEGVPTGYTF
j_gene: TRBJ2-7; abundance: .; v_gene: TRBV29-1; d_gene: .; CDR3nt: TGCAGCGTTGAAGGTGCAGATCCCTACGAGCAGTACTTC; CDR3aa: CSVEGADPYEQYF
j_gene: TRBJ2-7; abundance: .; v_gene: TRBV7-9; d_gene: TRBD1; CDR3nt: TGTGCCATCACAGGGGGAATCTCCTACGAGCAGTACTTC; CDR3aa: CAITGGISYEQYF
j_gene: TRBJ2-5; abundance: .; v_gene: TRBV2; d_gene: .; CDR3nt: TGTGCCAGCAGTGAGGCGGGAAAAGAGACCCAGTACTTC; CDR3aa: CASSEAGKETQYF
j_gene: TRBJ2-5; abundance: .; v_gene: TRBV7-2; d_gene: .; CDR3nt: TGTGCCAGCAGCTTAATAGGGCAAGAGACCCAGTACTTC; CDR3aa: CASSLIGQETQYF
j_gene: TRBJ1-3; abundance: .; v_gene: TRBV7-9; d_gene: .; CDR3nt: TGTGCCAGCAGCCTAACTCAGGGGAGGACTGGAAACACCATATATTTT; CDR3aa: CASSLTQGRTGNTIYF
j_gene: TRBJ1-2; abundance: once; v_gene: TRBV6-5; d_gene: .; CDR3nt: TGTGCCAGCAGTTCAGCCGGTGTTAACTATGGCTACACCTTC; CDR3aa: CASSSAGVNYGYTF
j_gene: TRBJ2-3; abundance: .; v_gene: TRBV9; d_gene: .; CDR3nt: TGTGCCAGCAGCGTAGAAACCCGAGATACGCAGTATTTT; CDR3aa: CASSVETRDTQYF
j_gene: TRBJ2-2; abundance: once; v_gene: TRBV6-6; d_gene: TRBD2; CDR3nt: TGTGCCAGCAGTTCGACCGGGACTAGCACCGGGGAGCTGTTTTTT; CDR3aa: CASSSTGTSTGELFF
j_gene: TRBJ1-2; abundance: .; v_gene: TRBV6-5; d_gene: .; CDR3nt: TGTGCCAGCAGTTACTCAGGCTATGGCTACACCTTC; CDR3aa: CASSYSGYGYTF
j_gene: TRBJ2-7; abundance: .; v_gene: TRBV10-1; d_gene: TRBD1; CDR3nt: TGCGCCAGCAGTGGGACAGGGGGCTACGAGCAGTACTTC; CDR3aa: CASSGTGGYEQYF
j_gene: TRBJ2-5; abundance: .; v_gene: TRBV25-1; d_gene: .; CDR3nt: TGTGCCAGCAGTGAATGGGGAGAGACCCAGTACTTC; CDR3aa: CASSEWGETQYF
j_gene: TRBJ2-3; abundance: .; v_gene: TRBV4-1; d_gene: TRBD2; CDR3nt: TGCGCCAGCAGCCAAGACCCCCTAAGCGGGGGTTTCGCAGATACGCAGTATTTT; CDR3aa: CASSQDPLSGGFADTQYF
j_gene: TRBJ2-1; abundance: .; v_gene: TRBV7-8; d_gene: TRBD2; CDR3nt: TGTGCCAGCAGTTACGTAGCGGGGGGCTCCTACAATGAGCAGTTCTTC; CDR3aa: CASSYVAGGSYNEQFF
j_gene: TRBJ1-2; abundance: .; v_gene: TRBV5-6; d_gene: .; CDR3nt: TGTGCCAGCAGTCTGTTGGGTAACTATGGCTACACCTTC; CDR3aa: CASSLLGNYGYTF
j_gene: TRBJ2-2; abundance: .; v_gene: TRBV21-1; d_gene: .; CDR3nt: TGTGCCAGCAGCTCCCACTGCTGCGCCGGGGAGCTGTTTTTT; CDR3aa: CASSSHCCAGELFF
j_gene: TRBJ1-5; abundance: once; v_gene: TRBV5-5; d_gene: TRBD1; CDR3nt: TGTGCCAGCAGCTTGGGGGCAGGGGGACCTCAGCCCCAGCATTTT; CDR3aa: CASSLGAGGPQPQHF
j_gene: TRBJ1-5; abundance: .; v_gene: TRBV2; d_gene: .; CDR3nt: TGTGCCAGCAGTGAATACGGGGGCAATAATCAGCCCCAGCATTTT; CDR3aa: CASSEYGGNNQPQHF
j_gene: TRBJ2-7; abundance: .; v_gene: TRBV7-9; d_gene: .; CDR3nt: TGTGCCAGCAGCTCCGACAGAAACGAGCAGTACTTC; CDR3aa: CASSSDRNEQYF
j_gene: TRBJ1-5; abundance: .; v_gene: TRBV10-3; d_gene: .; CDR3nt: TGTGCCACCCTTTCCGGGACAAATAGCAATCAGCCCCAGCATTTT; CDR3aa: CATLSGTNSNQPQHF
j_gene: TRBJ2-5; abundance: .; v_gene: TRBV9; d_gene: TRBD2; CDR3nt: TGTGCCAGCAGCGCGGGACTAGCGATACAAGAGACCCAGTACTTC; CDR3aa: CASSAGLAIQETQYF
j_gene: TRBJ1-1; abundance: .; v_gene: TRBV29-1; d_gene: TRBD1; CDR3nt: TGCAGCGTTGGTCAGGGGGACACTGAAGCTTTCTTT; CDR3aa: CSVGQGDTEAFF
j_gene: TRBJ2-4; abundance: .; v_gene: TRBV18; d_gene: TRBD1; CDR3nt: TGTGCCAGCTCACCACAGAATTCCGGGACAGGATACATTCAGTACTTC; CDR3aa: CASSPQNSGTGYIQYF
j_gene: TRBJ2-2; abundance: .; v_gene: TRBV5-1; d_gene: .; CDR3nt: TGCGCCAGCAGCTTGGAAGGGATCGGGTTCGCGAACACCGGGGAGCTGTTTTTT; CDR3aa: CASSLEGIGFANTGELFF
j_gene: TRBJ1-2; abundance: .; v_gene: TRBV7-8; d_gene: .; CDR3nt: TGTGCCAGCAGCTCCAGCGAAGGATCCTATGGCTACACCTTC; CDR3aa: CASSSSEGSYGYTF
j_gene: TRBJ1-5; abundance: .; v_gene: TRBV30; d_gene: TRBD1; CDR3nt: TGTGCCTGGAGTGCGGGACAGGGGAATCAGCCCCAGCATTTT; CDR3aa: CAWSAGQGNQPQHF
j_gene: TRBJ2-5; abundance: .; v_gene: TRBV4-1; d_gene: TRBD2; CDR3nt: TGCGCCAGCAGCCAAGGGACTTTGGCGGGAGTATCAGAGACCCAGTACTTC; CDR3aa: CASSQGTLAGVSETQYF
j_gene: TRBJ2-1; abundance: few; v_gene: TRBV6-5; d_gene: .; CDR3nt: TGTGCCAGCAGTCTCCGGGACCCCTACAATGAGCAGTTCTTC; CDR3aa: CASSLRDPYNEQFF
j_gene: TRBJ1-1; abundance: .; v_gene: TRBV29-1; d_gene: .; CDR3nt: TGCAGCGGACAGAACACTGAAGCTTTCTTT; CDR3aa: CSGQNTEAFF
j_gene: TRBJ2-3; abundance: .; v_gene: TRBV9; d_gene: TRBD2; CDR3nt: TGTGCCAGCAGCGCTCAAGCGGGGGGGCACACAGATACGCAGTATTTT; CDR3aa: CASSAQAGGHTDTQYF
j_gene: TRBJ2-3; abundance: .; v_gene: TRBV9; d_gene: TRBD2; CDR3nt: TGTGCCAGCAGCAAACTAGCGGGGAGAATAGATACGCAGTATTTT; CDR3aa: CASSKLAGRIDTQYF
j_gene: TRBJ1-3; abundance: once; v_gene: TRBV28; d_gene: .; CDR3nt: TGTGCCGCCTCAGAGTCTTATAACTCTGGAAACACCATATATTTT; CDR3aa: CAASESYNSGNTIYF
j_gene: TRBJ2-4; abundance: .; v_gene: TRBV5-5; d_gene: TRBD1; CDR3nt: TGTGCCAGCAGCTACTTAGGACAGGGGGCCAAAAACATTCAGTACTTC; CDR3aa: CASSYLGQGAKNIQYF
j_gene: TRBJ1-2; abundance: .; v_gene: TRBV25-1; d_gene: .; CDR3nt: TGTGCCAGCAGTGATAAGGGGTTTGACTATGGCTACACCTTC; CDR3aa: CASSDKGFDYGYTF
j_gene: TRBJ2-5; abundance: .; v_gene: TRBV11-1; d_gene: .; CDR3nt: TGTGCCAGCAGCCACCATTCCGGACCTCAAGAGACCCAGTACTTC; CDR3aa: CASSHHSGPQETQYF
j_gene: TRBJ2-7; abundance: .; v_gene: TRBV27; d_gene: TRBD2; CDR3nt: TGTGCCAGCACAAGCTCCCGGGAGGACGAGCAGTACTTC; CDR3aa: CASTSSREDEQYF
j_gene: TRBJ2-7; abundance: .; v_gene: TRBV7-9; d_gene: TRBD2; CDR3nt: TGTGCCAGCAGCTTACTAGCGGGAGGAGTCTACGAGCAGTACTTC; CDR3aa: CASSLLAGGVYEQYF
j_gene: TRBJ2-1; abundance: .; v_gene: TRBV4-1; d_gene: .; CDR3nt: TGCGCCAGCAGCCAAGAGCGGAATGAGCAGTTCTTC; CDR3aa: CASSQERNEQFF
j_gene: TRBJ1-1; abundance: .; v_gene: TRBV12-5; d_gene: .; CDR3nt: TGTGCTAGTGTTCCAGGGTGGGCCACTGAAGCTTTCTTT; CDR3aa: CASVPGWATEAFF
j_gene: TRBJ2-7; abundance: once; v_gene: TRBV5-1; d_gene: TRBD1; CDR3nt: TGCGCCAGCAGCTGGACAGGCTCGGGGTCCTACGAGCAGTACTTC; CDR3aa: CASSWTGSGSYEQYF
j_gene: TRBJ2-7; abundance: .; v_gene: TRBV6-6; d_gene: .; CDR3nt: TGTGCCAGCAGCCACGACCTGGGGGGTACCTACGAGCAGTACTTC; CDR3aa: CASSHDLGGTYEQYF
j_gene: TRBJ2-7; abundance: .; v_gene: TRBV7-9; d_gene: .; CDR3nt: TGTGCCAGCAGCTTAGCGGATCCCGAGCAGTACTTC; CDR3aa: CASSLADPEQYF
j_gene: TRBJ2-2; abundance: .; v_gene: TRBV7-9; d_gene: TRBD2; CDR3nt: TGTGCCAGCAGCTTAGACGCTAGCGGGCCCGGGGAGCTGTTTTTT; CDR3aa: CASSLDASGPGELFF
j_gene: TRBJ1-5; abundance: .; v_gene: TRBV7-8; d_gene: .; CDR3nt: TGTGCCAGCAACAACAGGGTTGCTAGCAATCAGCCCCAGCATTTT; CDR3aa: CASNNRVASNQPQHF
j_gene: TRBJ2-7; abundance: once; v_gene: TRBV11-2; d_gene: .; CDR3nt: TGTGCCAGCAGCTTCCACCCGGGAGACGAACTCGGGCAGTACTTC; CDR3aa: CASSFHPGDELGQYF
j_gene: TRBJ2-3; abundance: .; v_gene: TRBV9; d_gene: .; CDR3nt: TGTGCCAGCAGCGTAGGAGACAGGACGGGCACAGATACGCAGTATTTT; CDR3aa: CASSVGDRTGTDTQYF
j_gene: TRBJ2-7; abundance: .; v_gene: TRBV6-5; d_gene: .; CDR3nt: TGTGCCACTCAGGGGCTAGAGGAACGGCAGTACTTC; CDR3aa: CATQGLEERQYF
j_gene: TRBJ2-2; abundance: .; v_gene: TRBV11-3; d_gene: .; CDR3nt: TGTGCCAGCACACGGGATAGCGGCGGCGGGGAGCTGTTTTTT; CDR3aa: CASTRDSGGGELFF
j_gene: TRBJ1-4; abundance: .; v_gene: TRBV6-5; d_gene: TRBD1; CDR3nt: TGTGCCAGCAGTTACGTGGACAGGGAGGGTGAAAAACTGTTTTTT; CDR3aa: CASSYVDREGEKLFF
j_gene: TRBJ2-7; abundance: few; v_gene: TRBV6-1; d_gene: TRBD1; CDR3nt: TGTGCCAGCAGTGAGACCGGGACAGGGAACGAGCAGTACTTC; CDR3aa: CASSETGTGNEQYF
j_gene: TRBJ2-2; abundance: .; v_gene: TRBV13; d_gene: .; CDR3nt: TGTGCCAGCAGCTTAGGAATGGCGAACACCGGGGAGCTGTTTTTT; CDR3aa: CASSLGMANTGELFF
j_gene: TRBJ2-3; abundance: .; v_gene: TRBV10-1; d_gene: .; CDR3nt: TGCGCCAGCAGTGAGTCGTCTAGCCTCAAGGACACAGATACGCAGTATTTT; CDR3aa: CASSESSSLKDTDTQYF
j_gene: TRBJ2-7; abundance: few; v_gene: TRBV6-6; d_gene: .; CDR3nt: TGTGCCAGCAGTTACTCGACCCCCACTGGTTACGAGCAGTACTTC; CDR3aa: CASSYSTPTGYEQYF
j_gene: TRBJ2-7; abundance: once; v_gene: TRBV11-2; d_gene: TRBD1; CDR3nt: TGTGCCAGCAGCTTGGAGACAGGGTACTACGAGCAGTACTTC; CDR3aa: CASSLETGYYEQYF
j_gene: TRBJ1-5; abundance: .; v_gene: TRBV28; d_gene: .; CDR3nt: TGTGCCAGCAGTTTAGGGGTTAATCAGCCCCAGCATTTT; CDR3aa: CASSLGVNQPQHF
j_gene: TRBJ2-7; abundance: .; v_gene: TRBV5-4; d_gene: .; CDR3nt: TGTGCCAGCAGCTTGGACAGCAACCCCTCCTACGAGCAGTACTTC; CDR3aa: CASSLDSNPSYEQYF
j_gene: TRBJ2-7; abundance: .; v_gene: TRBV2; d_gene: TRBD2; CDR3nt: TGTGCCAGCAGTGAAGCGTTGACTAGCGGGAGGGGAAATAGAAACGAGCAGTACTTC; CDR3aa: CASSEALTSGRGNRNEQYF